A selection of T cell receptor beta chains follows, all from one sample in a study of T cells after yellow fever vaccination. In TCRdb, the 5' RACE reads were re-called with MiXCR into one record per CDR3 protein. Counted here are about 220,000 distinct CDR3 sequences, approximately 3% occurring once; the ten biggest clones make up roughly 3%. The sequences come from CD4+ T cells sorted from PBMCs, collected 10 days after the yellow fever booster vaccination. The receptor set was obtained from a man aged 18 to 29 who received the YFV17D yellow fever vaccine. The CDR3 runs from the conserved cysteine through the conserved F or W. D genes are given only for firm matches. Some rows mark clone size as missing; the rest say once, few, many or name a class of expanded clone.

cdr3_aa: CASSKDRRVNQPQHF
cdr3_nt: TGTGCCAGCAGTAAAGACAGAAGAGTCAATCAGCCCCAGCATTTT
v_call: TRBV12-3/TRBV12-4
j_call: TRBJ1-5
clone_size: many
d_call: NA

cdr3_aa: CASKRSGGAFNYGYTF
cdr3_nt: TGTGCCAGTAAACGTTCTGGCGGCGCGTTTAACTATGGCTACACCTTC
v_call: TRBV19
j_call: TRBJ1-2
clone_size: few
d_call: NA

cdr3_aa: CSATSAGGQFF
cdr3_nt: TGCAGTGCTACCTCAGCGGGGGGGCAGTTCTTC
v_call: TRBV20-1
j_call: TRBJ2-1
clone_size: NA
d_call: TRBD2

cdr3_aa: CSASRRTNYGYTF
cdr3_nt: TGCAGTGCTAGTCGACGGACGAACTATGGCTACACCTTC
v_call: TRBV20-1
j_call: TRBJ1-2
clone_size: NA
d_call: NA

cdr3_aa: CASSFDPMPTYEQYF
cdr3_nt: TGTGCCAGCAGCTTTGACCCTATGCCAACCTACGAGCAGTACTTC
v_call: TRBV5-4
j_call: TRBJ2-7
clone_size: NA
d_call: NA

cdr3_aa: CASSPSEPGELFF
cdr3_nt: TGTGCCAGCAGCCCATCGGAACCCGGGGAGCTGTTTTTT
v_call: TRBV7-3
j_call: TRBJ2-2
clone_size: many
d_call: NA

cdr3_aa: CASSVGRTRGHGETQYF
cdr3_nt: TGCGCCAGCAGCGTTGGGCGGACTAGAGGTCACGGAGAGACCCAGTACTTC
v_call: TRBV4-1
j_call: TRBJ2-5
clone_size: NA
d_call: TRBD2

cdr3_aa: CASLAGDPSYNEQFF
cdr3_nt: TGTGCCAGCCTAGCGGGGGACCCCTCCTACAATGAGCAGTTCTTC
v_call: TRBV7-9
j_call: TRBJ2-1
clone_size: many
d_call: TRBD2

cdr3_aa: CASSEKYNEQFF
cdr3_nt: TGTGCCAGCAGTGAAAAATACAATGAGCAGTTCTTC
v_call: TRBV6-2/TRBV6-3
j_call: TRBJ2-1
clone_size: many
d_call: NA

cdr3_aa: CASSRTPQEADTQYF
cdr3_nt: TGCGCCAGCAGCCGGACGCCACAGGAGGCAGATACGCAGTATTTT
v_call: TRBV5-1
j_call: TRBJ2-3
clone_size: many
d_call: NA

cdr3_aa: CASSSLGQGTEAFF
cdr3_nt: TGTGCCAGCAGCTCACTAGGACAAGGCACTGAAGCTTTCTTT
v_call: TRBV7-2
j_call: TRBJ1-1
clone_size: NA
d_call: NA

cdr3_aa: CASSMGQGAEKLFF
cdr3_nt: TGCGCCAGCAGCATGGGACAGGGTGCTGAAAAACTGTTTTTT
v_call: TRBV5-1
j_call: TRBJ1-4
clone_size: NA
d_call: TRBD1

cdr3_aa: CASSPPRDSQRDTEAFF
cdr3_nt: TGTGCCAGCTCACCACCGCGGGACAGTCAGAGGGACACTGAAGCTTTCTTT
v_call: TRBV18
j_call: TRBJ1-1
clone_size: many
d_call: TRBD1

cdr3_aa: CASSVRDSADEKLFF
cdr3_nt: TGCGCCAGCAGCGTACGGGACAGCGCTGATGAAAAACTGTTTTTT
v_call: TRBV5-1
j_call: TRBJ1-4
clone_size: many
d_call: TRBD1

cdr3_aa: CASSSGTGENTEAFF
cdr3_nt: TGTGCCAGCAGTTCCGGGACAGGGGAGAACACTGAAGCTTTCTTT
v_call: TRBV6-8
j_call: TRBJ1-1
clone_size: many
d_call: TRBD1

cdr3_aa: CASSLPGQGAGEQFF
cdr3_nt: TGCGCCAGCAGCCTCCCGGGACAGGGGGCAGGCGAGCAGTTCTTC
v_call: TRBV4-1
j_call: TRBJ2-1
clone_size: many
d_call: TRBD1

cdr3_aa: CASSPGSSSYNEQFF
cdr3_nt: TGTGCCAGCAGCCCCGGGTCCAGCTCCTACAATGAGCAGTTCTTC
v_call: TRBV3-1
j_call: TRBJ2-1
clone_size: NA
d_call: NA

cdr3_aa: CASSLDGTSGYNEQFF
cdr3_nt: TGCGCCAGCAGCCTGGACGGGACTAGCGGGTACAATGAGCAGTTCTTC
v_call: TRBV5-1
j_call: TRBJ2-1
clone_size: NA
d_call: TRBD2

cdr3_aa: CASSVADGSNEQFF
cdr3_nt: TGTGCCAGCAGCGTAGCGGACGGGTCGAATGAGCAGTTCTTC
v_call: TRBV9
j_call: TRBJ2-1
clone_size: few
d_call: NA

cdr3_aa: CASSAGLAEETQYF
cdr3_nt: TGTGCCAGCAGTGCGGGACTAGCGGAGGAGACCCAGTACTTC
v_call: TRBV6-1
j_call: TRBJ2-5
clone_size: NA
d_call: TRBD2

cdr3_aa: CASSSLAGGSGFF
cdr3_nt: TGTGCCAGCAGTTCACTAGCGGGGGGCTCCGGGTTCTTC
v_call: TRBV12-3/TRBV12-4
j_call: TRBJ2-1
clone_size: many
d_call: TRBD2

cdr3_aa: CASSPAGGGTGELFF
cdr3_nt: TGTGCCAGCAGTCCAGCGGGGGGGGGCACCGGGGAGCTGTTTTTT
v_call: TRBV12-3/TRBV12-4
j_call: TRBJ2-2
clone_size: few
d_call: TRBD2

cdr3_aa: CASSPRRQRDRGYTDTQYF
cdr3_nt: TGCGCCAGCAGCCCGCGGAGACAACGGGACAGGGGGTATACAGATACGCAGTATTTT
v_call: TRBV5-1
j_call: TRBJ2-3
clone_size: many
d_call: TRBD1

cdr3_aa: CASSRLGPYNEQFF
cdr3_nt: TGTGCCAGCAGTAGACTAGGCCCCTACAATGAGCAGTTCTTC
v_call: TRBV7-2
j_call: TRBJ2-1
clone_size: many
d_call: NA

cdr3_aa: CASSFSHRNTEAFF
cdr3_nt: TGTGCCAGCAGTTTTAGCCATCGGAACACTGAAGCTTTCTTT
v_call: TRBV28
j_call: TRBJ1-1
clone_size: few
d_call: NA

cdr3_aa: CASSIGLAETQYF
cdr3_nt: TGTGCCAGCAGCATTGGACTAGCGGAGACCCAGTACTTC
v_call: TRBV7-9
j_call: TRBJ2-5
clone_size: few
d_call: TRBD2

cdr3_aa: CSAIGPGGETQYF
cdr3_nt: TGCAGTGCCATAGGGCCGGGGGGAGAGACCCAGTACTTC
v_call: TRBV20-1
j_call: TRBJ2-5
clone_size: few
d_call: TRBD2

cdr3_aa: CASSLSDRDTGELFF
cdr3_nt: TGTGCCAGCAGCTTAAGTGACCGGGACACCGGGGAGCTGTTTTTT
v_call: TRBV11-1
j_call: TRBJ2-2
clone_size: many
d_call: NA

cdr3_aa: CASSEPGSLNTIYF
cdr3_nt: TGTGCCAGCAGTGAACCGGGTTCTCTAAACACCATATATTTT
v_call: TRBV25-1
j_call: TRBJ1-3
clone_size: many
d_call: NA

cdr3_aa: CASSQDWGRPPLHF
cdr3_nt: TGCGCCAGCAGCCAAGATTGGGGACGCCCACCCCTCCACTTT
v_call: TRBV4-3
j_call: TRBJ1-6
clone_size: few
d_call: NA

cdr3_aa: CAISETQGEAFF
cdr3_nt: TGTGCCATCAGTGAGACACAGGGGGAAGCTTTCTTT
v_call: TRBV10-3
j_call: TRBJ1-1
clone_size: many
d_call: TRBD1

cdr3_aa: CASRVVGDPQETQYF
cdr3_nt: TGCGCCAGCAGGGTGGTGGGGGACCCTCAAGAGACCCAGTACTTC
v_call: TRBV5-1
j_call: TRBJ2-5
clone_size: many
d_call: NA

cdr3_aa: CAISEWIAGGPYEQFF
cdr3_nt: TGTGCCATCAGTGAGTGGATAGCGGGGGGGCCCTATGAGCAGTTCTTC
v_call: TRBV10-3
j_call: TRBJ2-1
clone_size: few
d_call: TRBD2

cdr3_aa: CASSGTGFPDTQYF
cdr3_nt: TGTGCCAGTAGTGGGACAGGGTTCCCAGATACGCAGTATTTT
v_call: TRBV19
j_call: TRBJ2-3
clone_size: many
d_call: TRBD1

cdr3_aa: CASKIIDRESEAFF
cdr3_nt: TGTGCCAGCAAAATCATCGACAGGGAAAGTGAAGCTTTCTTT
v_call: TRBV5-5
j_call: TRBJ1-1
clone_size: many
d_call: TRBD1

cdr3_aa: CASSPQSLANEQFF
cdr3_nt: TGCGCCAGCAGCCCCCAGAGCCTAGCGAATGAGCAGTTCTTC
v_call: TRBV5-1
j_call: TRBJ2-1
clone_size: NA
d_call: NA

cdr3_aa: CASSFRSLVDTIYF
cdr3_nt: TGTGCCAGCAGCTTCAGGAGCCTAGTGGACACCATATATTTT
v_call: TRBV7-2
j_call: TRBJ1-3
clone_size: few
d_call: NA

cdr3_aa: CATKRHDYATNEKLFF
cdr3_nt: TGTGCCACCAAGAGACATGATTATGCAACTAATGAAAAACTGTTTTTT
v_call: TRBV10-3
j_call: TRBJ1-4
clone_size: few
d_call: NA

cdr3_aa: CASSPRGEDTGELFF
cdr3_nt: TGTGCCAGCAGCCCGAGAGGGGAGGACACCGGGGAGCTGTTTTTT
v_call: TRBV4-2
j_call: TRBJ2-2
clone_size: many
d_call: NA

cdr3_aa: CASSLTGQGDGYTF
cdr3_nt: TGTGCCAGCAGTTTAACCGGCCAGGGAGATGGCTACACCTTC
v_call: TRBV12-3/TRBV12-4
j_call: TRBJ1-2
clone_size: many
d_call: NA

cdr3_aa: CASSPRTGPVNTEAFF
cdr3_nt: TGTGCCAGCAGCCCACGGACAGGGCCGGTGAACACTGAAGCTTTCTTT
v_call: TRBV4-2
j_call: TRBJ1-1
clone_size: NA
d_call: TRBD1